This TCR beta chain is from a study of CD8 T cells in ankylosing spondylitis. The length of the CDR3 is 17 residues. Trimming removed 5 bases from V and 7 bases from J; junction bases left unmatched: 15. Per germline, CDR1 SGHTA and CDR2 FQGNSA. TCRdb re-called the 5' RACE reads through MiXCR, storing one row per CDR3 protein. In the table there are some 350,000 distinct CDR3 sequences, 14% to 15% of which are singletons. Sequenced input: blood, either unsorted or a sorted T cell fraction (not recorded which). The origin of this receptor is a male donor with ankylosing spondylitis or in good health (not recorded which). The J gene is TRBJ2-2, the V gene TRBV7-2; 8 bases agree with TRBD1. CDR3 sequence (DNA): TGTGCCAGCAGCGGCGGAATAAACAGGGGGAAGCACGGGGAGCTGTTTTTT. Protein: CASSGGINRGKHGELFF.